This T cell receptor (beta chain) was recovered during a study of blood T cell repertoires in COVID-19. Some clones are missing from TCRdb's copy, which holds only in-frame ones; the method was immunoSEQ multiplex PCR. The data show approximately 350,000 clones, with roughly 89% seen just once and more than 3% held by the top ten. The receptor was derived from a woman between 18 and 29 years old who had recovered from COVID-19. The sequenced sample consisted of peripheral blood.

Written as DNA, the CDR3 is TGTGCCAGCAGTTACCGCGGACTAGCGGGAGGAGAGACCCAGTACTTC. It translates to CASSYRGLAGGETQYF. V is TRBV6-2 or TRBV6-3 and J is TRBJ2-5; 14 bases are a match to TRBD2. The CDR3 loop spans 16 amino acids. J lost 4 bases, V lost 2 bases, and 3 bases had no gene match. CDR1 MNHEY and CDR2 SVGEGT come from the germline V gene.